The 26 T cell receptor beta chains below come from one sample, sequenced in a study of T cell repertoires in cytomegalovirus infection. TCRdb used MiXCR to reprocess the reads, holding one entry per CDR3 protein. The data contain 650,000 to 850,000 distinct CDR3 sequences, 25% to 35% of them singletons. These receptors have no identified antigens. Sequenced material: cultured CD8+ T cells from PBMCs, taken from culture after CMV antigen stimulation. These receptors were collected from a human donor in good health (CMV status not recorded). Some clones in this sample may be carry-over from other donors' samples.

This clonotype was picked up a small number of times. The gene calls are TRBV12-3 or TRBV12-4 and TRBJ1-5, with D perhaps matching TRBD1 (5 bases). The CDR3 contains 14 residues. The ends were cut back, 6 bases at V and 3 bases at J, with 12 bases in the middle. The CDR3 spells CASRMGGFNQPQHF. Here the CDR3 DNA reads TGTGCCAGCAGAATGGGGGGTTTCAATCAGCCCCAGCATTTT.

The genes are TRBV7-3 and TRBJ2-2; 8 bases line up with TRBD2. Germline V gene sequence: CDR1 SGHTA, CDR2 FQGTGA. The CDR3 is made up of 12 amino acids. CDR3 amino acids: CVGGDGTGELFF. CDR3 nucleotide sequence: TGTGTCGGGGGGGACGGCACCGGGGAGCTGTTTTTT.

This rearrangement joins TRBV5-1 to TRBJ1-1; weak D call: TRBD1 (5 bases). Looked up from germline, CDR1 is SGHRS and CDR2 is YFSETQ. The CDR3 has 15 amino acids. V shed 3 bases and J shed 3 bases, with 15 bases lying between them. As DNA, the CDR3 is TGCGCCAGCAGCTGGGGGGACGGAGGGCACACTGAAGCTTTCTTT. Its protein is CASSWGDGGHTEAFF.

This clonotype showed up just a few times. The genes are TRBV12-3 or TRBV12-4 and TRBJ2-7; D is unclear. This CDR3 is built from 12 residues. V lost 3 bases and J lost 0, with 3 bases in between. CDR3 DNA: TGTGCCAGCAGTTTTCGCTCCTACGAGCAGTACTTC. Translated: CASSFRSYEQYF.

There are many counts of this clonotype. V and J are TRBV6-2 or TRBV6-3 and TRBJ1-1; D is unresolved. The CDR3 is 16 amino acids. The V gene lost 6 bases and the J gene lost 0 bases, with 17 bases spanning the gap. Germline values: CDR1 MNHEY, CDR2 SVGEGT. Here the CDR3 reads CASSPDRTFVNTEAFF. The CDR3 DNA reads as TGTGCCAGCAGCCCCGACCGGACTTTTGTGAACACTGAAGCTTTCTTT.

This clonotype has a handful of counts. The chain joins TRBV7-3 to TRBJ1-1; D is ambiguous. V was trimmed by 3 bases and J by 4 bases, leaving 9 bases between them. This CDR3 region has 13 residues. In germline, CDR1 is SGHTA, CDR2 FQGTGA. The CDR3 loop is CASSFAIGTEAFF. The CDR3 coding sequence is TGTGCCAGCAGCTTTGCGATTGGCACTGAAGCTTTCTTT.

With respect to this clonotype: The junction does not match germline at one end; this may be a read error. The gene calls are TRBV15 and TRBJ2-3; 7 bases line up with TRBD1. Per germline, CDR1 LNHNV and CDR2 YYDKDF (reference sequence). The length of the CDR3 is 15 residues. Here the CDR3 DNA reads TGTGCCACCAACAGATCGGGACAGAGCACAGATACGCAGTATTTT. It yields the protein CATNRSGQSTDTQYF. Full variable domain (outside the CDR3, taken from reference TRBV15 and TRBJ2-3): DAMVIQNPRYQVTQFGKPVTLSCSQTLNHNVMYWYQQKSSQAPKLLFHYYDKDFNNEADTPDNFQSRRPNTSFCFLDIRSPGLGDTAMYLCATNRSGQSTDTQYFGPGTRLTVL.

The rearrangement uses TRBV28 and TRBJ2-2, with a tentative D call TRBD1 (5 bases). V gave up 5 bases and J gave up 11 bases, with 12 bases separating them. The germline CDR1 and CDR2 sequences are MDHEN and SYDVKM. This CDR3 is 12 amino acids long. The CDR3: CASSDSRSELFF. The CDR3 region has the DNA TGTGCCAGCAGTGACAGTAGGAGCGAGCTGTTTTTT.

This clonotype was detected a few times. The chain recombines TRBV7-6 with TRBJ2-1, with TRBD1 identical over 7 bases. V gave up 6 bases and J gave up 4 bases; unmatched junction bases: 9. The germline V gene encodes CDR1 SGHVS and CDR2 FNYEAQ. This CDR3 has 15 residues. Written as DNA, the CDR3 is TGTGCCAGCAGTTTTACCGACAGGGCGTACAATGAGCAGTTCTTC. It is translated as CASSFTDRAYNEQFF. The entire variable domain, with the rest obtained from reference TRBV7-6 and TRBJ2-1, is as follows: GAGVSQSPRYKVTKRGQDVALRCDPISGHVSLYWYRQALGQGPEFLTYFNYEAQQDKSGLPNDRFSAERPEGSISTLTIQRTEQRDSAMYRCASSFTDRAYNEQFFGPGTRLTVL.

CDR3 in amino acids: CASLGGHGELFF. CDR3 nucleotide sequence: TGTGCCAGCCTGGGCGGGCACGGGGAGCTGTTTTTT. This chain joins TRBV6-6 and TRBJ2-2; D might be TRBD2 (5 bases). Germline assignment: CDR1 MNHNY and CDR2 SVGAGI (reference sequence). The CDR3 contains 12 residues. The ends were cut back, 8 bases at V and 7 bases at J, with 11 bases in the middle.

This clonotype was counted ten times or more. This chain uses TRBV7-6 with TRBJ2-2; D uncertain. Trimming left V 1 base short and J 5 bases short, with 11 bases between. The length of the CDR3 is 15 residues. CDR1 and CDR2 (germline): SGHVS, FNYEAQ. CDR3: CASSLEVVGTGELFF. The DNA of the CDR3 is TGTGCCAGCAGCTTAGAGGTGGTAGGGACCGGGGAGCTGTTTTTT.

The V call is TRBV27, the J call TRBJ1-1; no definite D call. Per the germline V gene, CDR1 is MNHEY and CDR2 is SMNVEV (reference sequence). V was pared by 8 bases and J by 7 bases, with 17 bases between. This CDR3 has 13 amino acids. The CDR3 DNA sequence: TGTGCCAGCGCCGGAGGAGGATTAGGTGAAGCTTTCTTT. This encodes CASAGGGLGEAFF.

This clonotype appeared a few times. This chain joins TRBV7-9 and TRBJ1-1; D might be TRBD1 (6 bases). Trimming removed 6 bases from V and 4 bases from J, with 15 bases in between. This CDR3 comprises 14 residues. Germline V gene sequence: CDR1 SEHNR, CDR2 FQNEAQ (reference sequence). In DNA, the CDR3 is TGTGCCAGCAGACAAGGGGGAGGGGGCACTGAAGCTTTCTTT. Protein sequence: CASRQGGGGTEAFF. Looking up the rest from reference TRBV7-9 and TRBJ1-1 gives the full variable domain: DTGVSQNPRHKITKRGQNVTFRCDPISEHNRLYWYRQTLGQGPEFLTYFQNEAQLEKSRLLSDRFSAERPKGSFSTLEIQRTEQGDSAMYLCASRQGGGGTEAFFGQGTRLTVV.

The rearrangement links TRBV6-5 to TRBJ2-1; 9 bases map to TRBD2. This CDR3 spans 16 amino acids. Germline CDR1 reads MNHEY; CDR2 reads SVGAGI. V shed 6 bases and J 0 bases; nucleotides not matched to a gene: 6. The CDR3 nucleotides are TGTGCCAGCAGATCTAGCGGGGTTAGCTCCTACAATGAGCAGTTCTTC. Residues: CASRSSGVSSYNEQFF.

The chain employs TRBV7-9 and TRBJ2-3, with D perhaps matching TRBD1 (5 bases). Trimming shortened V by 2 bases and J by 2 bases, and 14 bases separated the two germline ends. CDR1 and CDR2 from the germline V gene are SEHNR and FQNEAQ (reference sequence). CDR3 length: 16 amino acids. The DNA for the CDR3 is TGTGCCAGCAGCTTACTACAGGTCGGAAACACAGATACGCAGTATTTT. Protein sequence: CASSLLQVGNTDTQYF.

The table lists this clonotype with a few counts. The chain joins TRBV12-3 or TRBV12-4 to TRBJ2-3, with 8 bases identical to TRBD2. V trimming: 3 bases; J trimming: 8 bases; junction bases outside the gene matches: 10. CDR3 length: 15 amino acids. CDR3 nucleotides: TGTGCCAGCAGTTTGCCGGGACTAGAGATTGGTACGCAGTATTTT. Its translation: CASSLPGLEIGTQYF.

The chain recombines TRBV19 with TRBJ2-1; maybe TRBD1 (5 bases). Trimming shortened V by 3 bases and J by 7 bases, and 16 bases separated the two germline ends. Germline V gene data show CDR1 as LNHDA and CDR2 as SQIVND (reference sequence). The CDR3 totals 15 residues. CDR3 in amino acids: CASSILSGRANEQFF. The CDR3, as DNA: TGTGCCAGTAGTATTCTTTCAGGCAGGGCGAATGAGCAGTTCTTC.

The chain joins TRBV7-2 to TRBJ1-6; D remains unclear. V lost 5 bases to trimming and J lost 2 bases, with 13 bases between them. The CDR3 has 16 amino acids. From germline, CDR1 is SGHTA and CDR2 FQGNSA. The DNA of the CDR3 is TGTGCCAGCAGCCCCCTAATGAGCACCTATAATTCACCCCTCCACTTT. It is translated as CASSPLMSTYNSPLHF.

The CDR3 loop reads CASSLPTGGYEQFF. Here the CDR3 DNA reads TGTGCCAGCAGTTTACCTACAGGGGGCTACGAGCAGTTCTTC. The chain is built from TRBV27 and TRBJ2-1; 9 bases line up with TRBD1. Trimming removed 2 bases from V and 10 bases from J; junction bases left unmatched: 6. From germline, CDR1 is MNHEY and CDR2 SMNVEV (reference sequence). This CDR3 region has 14 residues.

The J gene is TRBJ2-1, the V gene TRBV7-9, with unresolved D. Trimming took off 5 bases at V and 4 bases at J, with 18 bases between the two ends. Germline V lookup: CDR1 SEHNR, CDR2 FQNEAQ (reference sequence). The CDR3 extends over 16 amino acids. The CDR3 DNA follows: TGTGCCAGCAGCACATCGGAACAGAGTGTTTACAATGAGCAGTTCTTC. Encoded protein: CASSTSEQSVYNEQFF.

This clonotype was seen a few times. The J gene is TRBJ2-7, the V gene TRBV4-1, with 7 bases identical to TRBD1. V lost 0 bases, J lost 4 bases, and 9 bases stayed unmatched. The CDR3 spans 16 residues. Looked up from germline, CDR1 is MGHRA and CDR2 is YSYEKL. Here the CDR3 DNA reads TGCGCCAGCAGCCAAGATCCCGGGACAGAGATTTACGAGCAGTACTTC. It codes for CASSQDPGTEIYEQYF.

V and J are TRBV6-2 or TRBV6-3 and TRBJ1-2; TRBD1 agrees at 7 bases. There are 16 residues in the CDR3. V was pared by 6 bases and J by 2 bases, with 12 bases of the junction left unmatched. Germline V gives CDR1 MNHEY, CDR2 SVGEGT. Written as DNA, the CDR3 is TGTGCCAGCAGGGAACAGGGGTTACCCACAAACTATGGCTACACCTTC. As protein: CASREQGLPTNYGYTF.

The chain has TRBV11-3 and TRBJ2-1, with D unclear. The CDR3 loop spans 12 amino acids. The germline gives CDR1 SGHNT, CDR2 YENEEA. V lost 0 bases and J 9 bases, leaving 6 bases between the germline ends. The CDR3 loop reads CASSLDGPEQFF. The CDR3 nucleotides read TGTGCCAGCAGCTTAGATGGGCCTGAGCAGTTCTTC. Supplemented by reference TRBV11-3 and TRBJ2-1, the full variable domain reads EAGVVQSPRYKIIEKKQPVAFWCNPISGHNTLYWYLQNLGQGPELLIRYENEEAVDDSQLPKDRFSAERLKGVDSTLKIQPAELGDSAVYLCASSLDGPEQFFGPGTRLTVL.

This clonotype occurred many times. The J gene is TRBJ2-1, the V gene TRBV7-6; the D is unclear. CDR1 is SGHVS and CDR2 is FNYEAQ in the germline V gene. Trimming removed 5 bases at V and 6 bases at J, with 14 bases between. This CDR3 has 14 residues. CDR3 DNA sequence: TGTGCCAGCAGCCTCGGGCTGTCGCCCAATGAGCAGTTCTTC. Amino acids: CASSLGLSPNEQFF. Complete variable domain (other parts from reference TRBV7-6 and TRBJ2-1): GAGVSQSPRYKVTKRGQDVALRCDPISGHVSLYWYRQALGQGPEFLTYFNYEAQQDKSGLPNDRFSAERPEGSISTLTIQRTEQRDSAMYRCASSLGLSPNEQFFGPGTRLTVL.

There are a few counts of this clonotype. The chain uses TRBV7-9 and TRBJ2-7; D gene ambiguous. The V gene's germline CDR1 is SEHNR and CDR2 FQNEAQ (reference sequence). There are 13 residues in the CDR3. V gave up 6 bases and J gave up 3 bases, with 12 bases separating them. The CDR3 sequence is CASSPGHRYEQYV. CDR3 nucleotide sequence: TGTGCCAGCAGTCCCGGGCATCGCTACGAGCAGTACGTC.

The chain couples TRBV12-3 or TRBV12-4 to TRBJ2-3; 7 nucleotides line up with TRBD2. The CDR3 is 15 amino acids. Trimming cost V 3 bases and J 3 bases; bases outside gene matches: 6. The CDR3 is CASSFGRSGTDTQYF. CDR3 in DNA: TGTGCCAGCAGTTTCGGGAGGAGTGGGACAGATACGCAGTATTTT.